Below are 23 T cell receptor beta chains sequenced from a single sample in a study of metastatic and nonmetastatic thyroid tumors. Via MiXCR, TCRdb re-called the PCR reads. This table has about 5,600 clones, under 35% appearing once. Until they underwent thyroid surgery, no patient had received any treatment. The material sequenced was adjacent normal tissue. These receptors came from a female donor with papillary thyroid cancer or a benign thyroid nodule (not recorded which). Some clones in this sample may be carry-over from other donors' samples.

The chain uses TRBV5-8 and TRBJ1-2; 9 bases are a match to TRBD1. Germline V gene data show CDR1 as SGHTS and CDR2 as YDEGEE. The CDR3 extends over 14 amino acids. The V and J ends lost 2 bases and 4 bases, in that order; junction bases with no gene match: 3. The CDR3: CASSFETGGYGYTF. CDR3 DNA sequence: TGTGCCAGCAGCTTTGAGACAGGGGGCTATGGCTACACCTTC.

This clone was recorded once. J is TRBJ1-2 and V is TRBV30; D not certain. V gave up 1 base and J gave up 4 bases, with 7 bases separating them. Per the germline V gene, CDR1 is GTSNPN and CDR2 is SVGIG (reference sequence). The CDR3 is made up of 12 amino acids. The CDR3 sequence: CAWSGPGYGYTF. CDR3 DNA sequence: TGTGCCTGGAGTGGGCCGGGCTATGGCTACACCTTC.

Only a few counts were recorded for this clone. The chain uses TRBV6-1 and TRBJ1-2; weak D call: TRBD1 (5 bases). Per the germline V gene, CDR1 is MNHNS and CDR2 is SASEGT. This CDR3 spans 12 amino acids. V lost 8 bases, J lost 4 bases, and 11 bases lay in between. Here the CDR3 reads CASAQGAYGYTF. The CDR3 region has the DNA TGTGCCAGCGCGCAGGGCGCCTATGGCTACACCTTC.

This clone was counted at least ten times. The chain joins TRBV20-1 to TRBJ1-2; D might be TRBD1 (6 bases). CDR3 length: 14 amino acids. V gave up 0 bases and J gave up 2 bases, with 10 bases separating them. The germline V gene has CDR1 DFQATT and CDR2 SNEGSKA (reference sequence). The CDR3 nucleotides read TGCAGTGCTAGAGATTGGGGGGGCAACTATGGCTACACCTTC. Its translation is CSARDWGGNYGYTF.

The chain combines TRBV13 with TRBJ1-2; weak D call: TRBD1 (5 bases). V dropped 0 bases and J dropped 6 bases, with 17 bases sitting between them. This CDR3 comprises 16 residues. Germline V CDR1 and CDR2: PRHDT, FYEKMQ (reference sequence). The CDR3 sequence is CASSLGSGTVGDGYTF. The CDR3 coding sequence is TGTGCCAGCAGCTTAGGGTCCGGGACGGTTGGGGATGGCTACACCTTC.

CDR3 protein: CASSYRGTGPLGYTF. The CDR3, as DNA: TGTGCCAGCAGCTATAGGGGGACAGGGCCTCTTGGCTACACCTTC. This chain links TRBV27 with TRBJ1-2; TRBD1 agrees at 9 bases. With 6 bases clipped from V and 7 bases from J, the junction kept 12 bases outside the gene matches. CDR3 length equals 15 residues. The germline V gene encodes CDR1 MNHEY and CDR2 SMNVEV (reference sequence).

In its sample, this clone is medium-sized. V gene TRBV10-3 combines with J gene TRBJ2-1, with a weak D call TRBD1 (6 bases). CDR3 size: 16 residues. In germline, CDR1 is ENHRY, CDR2 SYGVKD. Between the trimmed V and J ends, which lost 4 bases and 5 bases, there was a span of 18 bases. In DNA, the CDR3 is TGTGCCATCAGTGGAGGTGGGACACCCTTTAACAATGAGCAGTTCTTC. Protein: CAISGGGTPFNNEQFF.

Judged by abundance, this clone is large. This chain joins TRBV6-6 and TRBJ2-7; TRBD1 agrees at 9 bases. J gave up 0 bases and V 7 bases, and 16 bases lay outside the gene matches. The CDR3 is 18 residues long. Germline V lookup: CDR1 MNHNY, CDR2 SVGAGI (reference sequence). CDR3 loop: CASKGQGQGPLFSYEQYF. As DNA, the CDR3 is TGTGCCAGCAAGGGACAGGGACAGGGACCTCTATTCTCCTACGAGCAGTACTTC.

The J gene is TRBJ1-5, the V gene TRBV12-3 or TRBV12-4; D call uncertain. The CDR3 covers 13 residues. Between the trimmed V and J ends, which lost 3 bases and 6 bases, there was a span of 9 bases. CDR3 sequence (DNA): TGTGCCAGCAGTTTCATGAGCGGTCAGCCCCAGCATTTT. As protein: CASSFMSGQPQHF.

V gene TRBV11-2 combines with J gene TRBJ2-4, with D maybe TRBD1 (7 bases). The CDR3 runs 16 residues. V was trimmed by 1 base and J by 7 bases, leaving 17 bases between them. Looked up from germline, CDR1 is SGHAT and CDR2 is FQNNGV. The CDR3: CASSLVGVAGGNIQYF. CDR3 DNA sequence: TGTGCCAGCAGCTTAGTTGGAGTGGCAGGGGGGAACATTCAGTACTTC. The variable domain in full, with the rest retrieved from reference TRBV11-2 and TRBJ2-4, is EAGVAQSPRYKIIEKRQSVAFWCNPISGHATLYWYQQILGQGPKLLIQFQNNGVVDDSQLPKDRFSAERLKGVDSTLKIQPAKLEDSAVYLCASSLVGVAGGNIQYFGAGTRLSVL.

This clone was picked up one time. V gene TRBV24-1 combines with J gene TRBJ2-7, with D maybe TRBD2 (6 bases). Trimming left V 6 bases short and J 5 bases short, with 16 bases between. Looked up from germline, CDR1 is KGHDR and CDR2 is SFDVKD. This CDR3 is 14 amino acids long. The CDR3 DNA is TGTGCCACCAGTCCCGGGCAGGGACTTCACGAGCAGTACTTC. It translates to CATSPGQGLHEQYF.

The V gene is TRBV11-2, the J gene TRBJ1-4, with D possibly being TRBD1 (5 bases). V lost 4 bases and J 5 bases, leaving 5 bases between the germline ends. The CDR3 contains 12 residues. CDR1 is SGHAT and CDR2 is FQNNGV in the germline V gene. The chain's CDR3 is CASSWDNEKLFF. For the CDR3, the DNA is TGTGCCAGCAGCTGGGACAATGAAAAACTGTTTTTT.

This clone was observed a single time. J is TRBJ2-1 and V is TRBV7-9, with 7 bases matching TRBD1. CDR1 is SEHNR and CDR2 is FQNEAQ in the germline V gene (reference sequence). CDR3 size: 12 residues. V shed 5 bases, J shed 15 bases, and the junction held 10 bases outside the gene matches. The CDR3 nucleotides read TGTGCCAGCAGCCCCCAGGGGGATCACAGGTTCTTC. This translates into CASSPQGDHRFF.

The chain carries TRBV30 and TRBJ2-7, with D perhaps matching TRBD1 (5 bases). The CDR3 runs 15 residues. The V gene's germline CDR1 is GTSNPN and CDR2 SVGIG (reference sequence). V dropped 3 bases and J dropped 0 bases, with 15 bases sitting between them. The CDR3 here is CAWRPGQGNSYEQYF. The CDR3 bases are TGTGCCTGGAGACCCGGACAAGGGAACTCCTACGAGCAGTACTTC.

This clone was seen a handful of times. The V and J genes are TRBV12-3 or TRBV12-4 and TRBJ1-1; tentative D call: TRBD1 (5 bases). Trimming stripped 1 base from V and 7 bases from J, with 16 bases between. The CDR3 totals 15 residues. This chain's CDR3 is CASSLETGVVREAFF. The DNA of the CDR3 is TGTGCCAGCAGTTTAGAGACGGGGGTGGTCCGTGAAGCTTTCTTT.

This clone is labeled medium-sized. This sequence joins TRBV11-3 and TRBJ2-2; perhaps TRBD2 as D (5 bases). V was shortened by 0 bases and J by 9 bases, with 8 bases between the two germline ends. Germline V gene sequence: CDR1 SGHNT, CDR2 YENEEA. CDR3 length: 13 amino acids. The CDR3 DNA reads as TGTGCCAGCAGCTTAGAAGAGGGTCGGGAGCTGTTTTTT. Its protein product is CASSLEEGRELFF.

The rearrangement joins TRBV27 to TRBJ1-5; D not certain. The CDR3 has 13 residues. Germline V gives CDR1 MNHEY, CDR2 SMNVEV (reference sequence). Between the trimmed V and J ends, which lost 4 bases and 4 bases, there was a span of 8 bases. Here the CDR3 DNA reads TGTGCCAGCAGTTACGCCGGGAATCAGCCCCAGCATTTT. Translating gives CASSYAGNQPQHF.

This clone was seen ten or more times. The rearrangement uses TRBV18 and TRBJ2-3; 8 bases fit TRBD1. The germline V gene has CDR1 KGHSH and CDR2 LQKENI. This CDR3 comprises 17 residues. The trim removed 1 base at V and 5 bases at J, leaving 11 bases unmatched. The CDR3 spells CASSPHRTGKGGDTQYF. The DNA for the CDR3 is TGTGCCAGCTCACCACATAGGACAGGGAAGGGAGGAGATACGCAGTATTTT.

This clone appeared a single time. The chain combines TRBV20-1 with TRBJ1-1, with TRBD1 as a possible D gene (5 bases). Germline CDR1 reads DFQATT; CDR2 reads SNEGSKA (reference sequence). The ends were cut back, 0 bases at V and 5 bases at J, with 10 bases in the middle. CDR3 size: 13 residues. The chain's CDR3 is CSARDRALTEAFF. CDR3 bases: TGCAGTGCTAGAGACAGGGCCTTAACTGAAGCTTTCTTT.

The CDR3 protein is CASSYPTGAGYEQYF. CDR3 bases: TGTGCCAGCAGTTACCCCACAGGGGCCGGCTACGAGCAGTACTTC. This chain joins TRBV6-2 or TRBV6-3 and TRBJ2-7; TRBD1 matches 7 bases. The germline CDR1 and CDR2 sequences are MNHEY and SVGEGT. CDR3 size: 15 residues. With 2 bases clipped from V and 3 bases from J, the junction kept 7 bases outside the gene matches.

The rearrangement joins TRBV20-1 to TRBJ2-1, with 8 bases identical to TRBD2. The CDR3 has 13 residues. J gave up 5 bases and V 7 bases, and 7 bases lay outside the gene matches. Germline assignment: CDR1 DFQATT and CDR2 SNEGSKA (reference sequence). CDR3 sequence reads: CSVWTGGDNEQFF. The CDR3 DNA reads TGCAGTGTTTGGACGGGGGGGGACAATGAGCAGTTCTTC.

This clone was seen more than once but under ten times. The rearrangement uses TRBV2 and TRBJ1-3; D is ambiguous. Germline V CDR1 and CDR2: SNHLY, FYNNEI. The ends were cut back, 4 bases at V and 0 bases at J, with 1 base in the middle. This CDR3 spans 12 amino acids. CDR3 amino acids: CASSVSGNTIYF. The CDR3 DNA is TGTGCCAGCAGTGTCTCTGGAAACACCATATATTTT. The full variable domain, its missing parts supplied by reference TRBV2 and TRBJ1-3, is EPEVTQTPSHQVTQMGQEVILRCVPISNHLYFYWYRQILGQKVEFLVSFYNNEISEKSEIFDDQFSVERPDGSNFTLKIRSTKLEDSAMYFCASSVSGNTIYFGEGSWLTVV.

This chain links TRBV7-2 with TRBJ2-7; 12 nucleotides agree with TRBD2. V lost 4 bases, J lost 3 bases, and 4 bases stayed unmatched. This CDR3 is built from 15 residues. Germline lookup yields CDR1 SGHTA and CDR2 FQGNSA. The DNA of the CDR3 is TGTGCCAGCAGCTCTCTAGCGGGAGGGGGCTACGAGCAGTACTTC. It yields the protein CASSSLAGGGYEQYF.